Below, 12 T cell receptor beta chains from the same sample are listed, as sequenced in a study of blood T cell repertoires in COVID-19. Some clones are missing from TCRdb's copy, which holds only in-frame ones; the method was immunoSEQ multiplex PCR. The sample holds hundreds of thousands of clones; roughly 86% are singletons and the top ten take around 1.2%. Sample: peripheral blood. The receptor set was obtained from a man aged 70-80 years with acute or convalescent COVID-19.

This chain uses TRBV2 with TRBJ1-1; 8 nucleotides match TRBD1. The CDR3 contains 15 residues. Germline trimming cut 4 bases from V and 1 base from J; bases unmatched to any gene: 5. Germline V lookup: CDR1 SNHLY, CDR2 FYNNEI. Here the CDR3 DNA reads TGTGCCAGCAGTGTATCCGGGACAGGGAACACTGAAGCTTTCTTT. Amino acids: CASSVSGTGNTEAFF.

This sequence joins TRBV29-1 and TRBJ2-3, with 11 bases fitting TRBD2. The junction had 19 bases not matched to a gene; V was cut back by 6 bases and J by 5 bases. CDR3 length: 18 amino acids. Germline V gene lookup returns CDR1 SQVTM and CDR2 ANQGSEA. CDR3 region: CSVRQTLRLAGKQDTQYF. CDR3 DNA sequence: TGCAGCGTGCGGCAGACACTTCGACTAGCGGGGAAACAAGATACGCAGTATTTT.

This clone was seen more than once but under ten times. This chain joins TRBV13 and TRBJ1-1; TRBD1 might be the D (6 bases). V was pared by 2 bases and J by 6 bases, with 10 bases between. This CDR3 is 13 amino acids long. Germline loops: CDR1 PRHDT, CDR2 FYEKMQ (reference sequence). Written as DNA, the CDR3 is TGTGCCAGCAGCTTAAACAGGGACGCTGAAGCTTTCTTT. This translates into CASSLNRDAEAFF. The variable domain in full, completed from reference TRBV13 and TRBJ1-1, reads AAGVIQSPRHLIKEKRETATLKCYPIPRHDTVYWYQQGPGQDPQFLISFYEKMQSDKGSIPDRFSAQQFSDYHSELNMSSLELGDSALYFCASSLNRDAEAFFGQGTRLTVV.

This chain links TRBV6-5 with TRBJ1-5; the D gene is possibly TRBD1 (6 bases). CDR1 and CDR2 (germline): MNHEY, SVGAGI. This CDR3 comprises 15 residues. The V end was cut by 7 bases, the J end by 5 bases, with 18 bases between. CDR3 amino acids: CASTGSTGSYQPQHF. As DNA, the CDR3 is TGTGCCAGCACGGGATCTACAGGGAGCTATCAGCCCCAGCATTTT.

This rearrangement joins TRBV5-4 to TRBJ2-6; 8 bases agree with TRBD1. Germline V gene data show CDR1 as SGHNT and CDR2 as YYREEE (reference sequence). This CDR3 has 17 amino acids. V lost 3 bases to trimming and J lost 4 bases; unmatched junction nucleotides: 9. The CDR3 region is CASSSTAGGGGANVLTF. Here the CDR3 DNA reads TGTGCCAGCAGCTCAACCGCAGGGGGCGGAGGGGCCAACGTCCTGACTTTC.

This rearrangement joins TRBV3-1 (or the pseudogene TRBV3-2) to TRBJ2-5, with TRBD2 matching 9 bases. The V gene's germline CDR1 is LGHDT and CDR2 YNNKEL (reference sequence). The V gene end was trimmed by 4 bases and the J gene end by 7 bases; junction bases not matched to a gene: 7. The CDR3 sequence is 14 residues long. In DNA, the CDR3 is TGTGCCAGCAGCCCCCGGACTAGCGCGGGGACCCAGTACTTC. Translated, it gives CASSPRTSAGTQYF.

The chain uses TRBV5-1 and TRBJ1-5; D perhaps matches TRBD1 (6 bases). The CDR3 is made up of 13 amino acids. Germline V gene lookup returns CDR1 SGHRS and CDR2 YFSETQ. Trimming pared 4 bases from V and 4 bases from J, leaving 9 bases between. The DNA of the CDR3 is TGCGCCAGCAGCATGGACAGTAATCAGCCCCAGCATTTT. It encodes CASSMDSNQPQHF.

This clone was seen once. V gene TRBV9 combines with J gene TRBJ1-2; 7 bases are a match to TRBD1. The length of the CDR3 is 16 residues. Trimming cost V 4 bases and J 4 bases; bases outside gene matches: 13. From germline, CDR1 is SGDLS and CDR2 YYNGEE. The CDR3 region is CASSSWGQSRGYGYTF. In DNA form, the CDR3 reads TGTGCCAGCAGCTCCTGGGGACAGTCCAGGGGCTATGGCTACACCTTC.

In DNA, the CDR3 is TGTGCCAGCAGCTTGGCGGGGGGGGGACAAGAGACCCAGTACTTC. Translation: CASSLAGGGQETQYF. V gene TRBV5-4 combines with J gene TRBJ2-5, with 8 bases aligning to TRBD2. This CDR3 contains 15 residues. Germline CDR1 reads SGHNT; CDR2 reads YYREEE (reference sequence). V lost 0 bases and J lost 2; bases outside the gene matches: 3. Supplemented by reference TRBV5-4 and TRBJ2-5, the full variable domain reads ETGVTQSPTHLIKTRGQQVTLRCSSQSGHNTVSWYQQALGQGPQFIFQYYREEENGRGNFPPRFSGLQFPNYSSELNVNALELDDSALYLCASSLAGGGQETQYFGPGTRLLVL.

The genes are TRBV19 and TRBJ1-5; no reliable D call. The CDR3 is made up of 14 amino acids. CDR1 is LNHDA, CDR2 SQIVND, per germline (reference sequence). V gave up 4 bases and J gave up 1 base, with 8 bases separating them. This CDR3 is CASSTRQSNQPQHF. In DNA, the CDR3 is TGTGCCAGTAGTACTCGTCAGAGCAATCAGCCCCAGCATTTT.

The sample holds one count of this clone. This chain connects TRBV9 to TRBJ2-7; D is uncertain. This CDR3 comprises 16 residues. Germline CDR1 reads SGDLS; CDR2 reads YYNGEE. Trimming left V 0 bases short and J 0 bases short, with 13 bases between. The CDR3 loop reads CASSVGWQAPSYEQYF. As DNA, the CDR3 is TGTGCCAGCAGCGTAGGTTGGCAGGCGCCCTCCTACGAGCAGTACTTC.

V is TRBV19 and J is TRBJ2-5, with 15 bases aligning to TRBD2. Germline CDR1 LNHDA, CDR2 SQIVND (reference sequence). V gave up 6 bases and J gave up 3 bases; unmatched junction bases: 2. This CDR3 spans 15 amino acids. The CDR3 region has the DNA TGTGCCAGTAGCGGACTAGCGGGGGGGGAAGAGACCCAGTACTTC. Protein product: CASSGLAGGEETQYF. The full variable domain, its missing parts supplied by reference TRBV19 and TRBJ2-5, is DGGITQSPKYLFRKEGQNVTLSCEQNLNHDAMYWYRQDPGQGLRLIYYSQIVNDFQKGDIAEGYSVSREKKESFPLTVTSAQKNPTAFYLCASSGLAGGEETQYFGPGTRLLVL.